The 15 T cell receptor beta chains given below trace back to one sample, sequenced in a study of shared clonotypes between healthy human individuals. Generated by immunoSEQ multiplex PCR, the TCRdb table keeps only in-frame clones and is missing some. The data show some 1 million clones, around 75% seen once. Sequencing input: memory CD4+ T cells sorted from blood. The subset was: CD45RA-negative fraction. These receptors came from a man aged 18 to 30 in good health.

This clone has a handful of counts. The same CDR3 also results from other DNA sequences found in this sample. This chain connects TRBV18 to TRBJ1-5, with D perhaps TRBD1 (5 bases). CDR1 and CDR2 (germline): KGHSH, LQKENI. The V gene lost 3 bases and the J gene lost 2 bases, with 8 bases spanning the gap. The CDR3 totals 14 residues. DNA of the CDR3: TGTGCCAGCTCACCCGTCAGGGGCAATCAGCCCCAGCATTTT. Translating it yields CASSPVRGNQPQHF.

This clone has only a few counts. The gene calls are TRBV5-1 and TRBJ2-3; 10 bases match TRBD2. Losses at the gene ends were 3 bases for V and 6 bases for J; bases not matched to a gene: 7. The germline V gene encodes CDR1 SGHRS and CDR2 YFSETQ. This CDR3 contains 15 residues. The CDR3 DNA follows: TGCGCCAGCAGCTATAGCGGGGGGCGCTCGGATACGCAGTATTTT. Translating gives CASSYSGGRSDTQYF.

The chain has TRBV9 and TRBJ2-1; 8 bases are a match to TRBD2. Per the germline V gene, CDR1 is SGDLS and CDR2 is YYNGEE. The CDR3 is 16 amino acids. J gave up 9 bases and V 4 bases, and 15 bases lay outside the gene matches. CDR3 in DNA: TGTGCCAGCAGCACCCGGGGTAGCGGGACCCGGCTTGAGCAGTTCTTC. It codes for CASSTRGSGTRLEQFF.

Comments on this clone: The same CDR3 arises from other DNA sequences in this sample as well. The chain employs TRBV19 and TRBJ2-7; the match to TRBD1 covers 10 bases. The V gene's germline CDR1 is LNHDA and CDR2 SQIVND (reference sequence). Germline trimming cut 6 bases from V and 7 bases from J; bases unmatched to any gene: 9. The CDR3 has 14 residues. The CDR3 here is CASRAGTGVGEQYF. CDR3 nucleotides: TGTGCCAGTAGAGCGGGGACAGGGGTTGGGGAGCAGTACTTC. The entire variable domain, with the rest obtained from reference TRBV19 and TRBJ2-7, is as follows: DGGITQSPKYLFRKEGQNVTLSCEQNLNHDAMYWYRQDPGQGLRLIYYSQIVNDFQKGDIAEGYSVSREKKESFPLTVTSAQKNPTAFYLCASRAGTGVGEQYFGPGTRLTVT.

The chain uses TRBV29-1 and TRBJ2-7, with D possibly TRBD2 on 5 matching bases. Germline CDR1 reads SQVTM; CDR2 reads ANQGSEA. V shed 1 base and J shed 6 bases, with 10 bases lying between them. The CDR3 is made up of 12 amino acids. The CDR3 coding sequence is TGCAGCGTTGAAGGCGGGCGAGGCGAGCAGTACTTC. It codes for CSVEGGRGEQYF.

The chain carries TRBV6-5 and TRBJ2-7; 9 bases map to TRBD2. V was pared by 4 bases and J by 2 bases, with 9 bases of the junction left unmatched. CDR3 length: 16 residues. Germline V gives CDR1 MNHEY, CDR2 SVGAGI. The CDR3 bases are TGTGCCAGCAGTTCCATAAGCGGGAGGATTACCTACGAGCAGTACTTC. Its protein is CASSSISGRITYEQYF.

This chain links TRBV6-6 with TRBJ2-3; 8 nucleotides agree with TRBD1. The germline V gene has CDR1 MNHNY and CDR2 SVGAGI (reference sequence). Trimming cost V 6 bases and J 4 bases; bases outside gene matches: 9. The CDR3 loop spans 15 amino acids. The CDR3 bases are TGTGCCAGCAGCCCAGGACAGGGTCAGGCAGATACGCAGTATTTT. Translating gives CASSPGQGQADTQYF.

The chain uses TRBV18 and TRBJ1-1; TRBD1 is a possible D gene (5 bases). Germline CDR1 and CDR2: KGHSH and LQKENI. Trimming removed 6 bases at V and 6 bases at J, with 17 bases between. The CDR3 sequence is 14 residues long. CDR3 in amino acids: CASSPGRERSEAFF. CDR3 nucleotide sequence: TGTGCCAGCTCCCCGGGCAGGGAAAGGTCTGAAGCTTTCTTT.

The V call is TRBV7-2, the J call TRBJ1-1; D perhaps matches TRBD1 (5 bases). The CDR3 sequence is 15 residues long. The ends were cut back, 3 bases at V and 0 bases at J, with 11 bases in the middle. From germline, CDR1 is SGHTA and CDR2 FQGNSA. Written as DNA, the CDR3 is TGTGCCAGCAGCTTCTTAGTGACAGTGAACACTGAAGCTTTCTTT. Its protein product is CASSFLVTVNTEAFF.

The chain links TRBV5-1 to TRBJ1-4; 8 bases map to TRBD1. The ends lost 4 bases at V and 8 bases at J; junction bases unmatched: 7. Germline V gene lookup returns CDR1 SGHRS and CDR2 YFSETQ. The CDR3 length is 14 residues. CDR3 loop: CASSGGDRQEKLFF. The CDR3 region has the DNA TGCGCCAGCAGCGGTGGGGACAGGCAAGAAAAACTGTTTTTT.

The CDR3 DNA follows: TGTGCCAGCAGCTACCGACAGGGAAAATCCTACGAGCAGTACTTC. It yields the protein CASSYRQGKSYEQYF. The V gene is TRBV5-8, the J gene TRBJ2-7, with TRBD1 matching 7 bases. Germline trimming cut 3 bases from V and 1 base from J; bases unmatched to any gene: 7. Germline CDR1 reads SGHTS; CDR2 reads YDEGEE. CDR3 length: 15 residues.

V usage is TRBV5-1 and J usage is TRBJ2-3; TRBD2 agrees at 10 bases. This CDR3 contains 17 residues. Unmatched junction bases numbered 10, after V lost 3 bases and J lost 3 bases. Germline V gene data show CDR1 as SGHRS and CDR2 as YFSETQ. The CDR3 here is CASSSGAGGPITDTQYF. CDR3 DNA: TGCGCCAGCAGCTCGGGAGCGGGGGGGCCGATTACAGATACGCAGTATTTT.

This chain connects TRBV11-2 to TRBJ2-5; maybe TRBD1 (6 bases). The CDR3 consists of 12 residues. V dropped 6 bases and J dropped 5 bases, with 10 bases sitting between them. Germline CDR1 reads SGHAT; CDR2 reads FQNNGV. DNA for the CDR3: TGTGCCAGCAGTCAGGGGTTCGAGACCCAGTACTTC. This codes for CASSQGFETQYF.

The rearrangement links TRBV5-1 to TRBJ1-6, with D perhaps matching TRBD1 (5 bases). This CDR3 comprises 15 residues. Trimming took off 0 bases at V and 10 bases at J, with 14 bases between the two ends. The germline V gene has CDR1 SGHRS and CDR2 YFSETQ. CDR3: CASSLEPGWKSPLHF. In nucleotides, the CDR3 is TGCGCCAGCAGCTTGGAGCCAGGGTGGAAATCACCCCTCCACTTT.

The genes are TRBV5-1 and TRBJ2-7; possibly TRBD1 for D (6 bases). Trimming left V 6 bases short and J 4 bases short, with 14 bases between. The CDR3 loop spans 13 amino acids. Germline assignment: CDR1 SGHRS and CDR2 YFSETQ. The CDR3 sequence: CASKPGDDYEQYF. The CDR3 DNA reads TGCGCCAGCAAGCCAGGGGATGATTACGAGCAGTACTTC.